These 18 T cell receptor beta chains share one sample of origin, sequenced in a study of T cell responses to AZD1222 COVID-19 vaccine. Method: immunoSEQ multiplex PCR; TCRdb's copy keeps in-frame clones and lacks some. The sample shows around 92,000 clones, approximately 90% of them seen only once. Sequenced here: peripheral blood, sampled on day 0 of AZD1222 vaccination. Every receptor here comes from an adult in good health.

The table lists this clone with a few counts. V is TRBV9 and J is TRBJ2-1; D unresolved. Germline values: CDR1 SGDLS, CDR2 YYNGEE. The length of the CDR3 is 11 residues. Trimming cost V 1 base and J 8 bases, with 4 bases left between them. CDR3 nucleotides: TGTGCCAGCAGCGTAAGGCATGAGCAGTTCTTC. As protein: CASSVRHEQFF.

The V and J genes are TRBV5-1 and TRBJ1-1; D not resolved. The germline V and J ends were trimmed by 4 bases and 1 base, with 8 bases remaining between them. Germline values: CDR1 SGHRS, CDR2 YFSETQ. The length of the CDR3 is 13 residues. This CDR3 is CASSGQENTEAFF. The CDR3 DNA reads TGCGCCAGCAGCGGGCAGGAGAACACTGAAGCTTTCTTT.

The chain employs TRBV6-5 and TRBJ1-2, with D unresolved. Germline V gene lookup returns CDR1 MNHEY and CDR2 SVGAGI. This CDR3 region has 12 residues. Trimming removed 0 bases at V and 3 bases at J, with 2 bases between. The CDR3, as DNA: TGTGCCAGCAGTTACTCGGACTATGGCTACACCTTC. Protein sequence: CASSYSDYGYTF.

This clone was seen only once. V and J are TRBV6-6 and TRBJ1-2, with 11 positions matching TRBD1. The CDR3 contains 17 residues. The V and J ends lost 5 bases and 8 bases, in that order; junction bases with no gene match: 16. Germline V gives CDR1 MNHNY, CDR2 SVGAGI (reference sequence). The CDR3 nucleotides are TGTGCCAGCAGTCGGTTGGCCCTTGGCCGGGACAGGGGGGGCTACACCTTC. Encoded protein: CASSRLALGRDRGGYTF.

The genes are TRBV23-1 and TRBJ1-5; a possible D gene is TRBD1 (6 bases). TRBV23-1 is assigned to the ORF class and has an uncertain function. The CDR3 is made up of 13 amino acids. V was cut by 6 bases and J by 6 bases, with 12 bases left in between. The CDR3 protein is CASRYRVCQPQHF. DNA of the CDR3: TGCGCCAGCAGGTACAGGGTATGTCAGCCCCAGCATTTT.

V and J are TRBV6-5 and TRBJ2-7; D remains ambiguous. CDR3 length equals 13 residues. The germline CDR1 and CDR2 sequences are MNHEY and SVGAGI. V lost 2 bases and J lost 2, with 7 bases in between. The CDR3 reads CASSYQPAYEQYF. For the CDR3, the DNA is TGTGCCAGCAGTTACCAACCGGCCTACGAGCAGTACTTC.

This chain connects TRBV7-5 to TRBJ1-2. TRBV7-5 is shown as a pseudogene. The CDR3 spans 12 residues. The CDR3 protein is CARSLGRGGYTF. Written as DNA, the CDR3 is TGTGCCAGAAGCTTGGGCCGGGGTGGCTACACCTTC.

This clone was counted a few times. The V gene is TRBV30, the J gene TRBJ1-2, with 8 nucleotides matching TRBD1. The CDR3 runs 13 residues. The V and J ends lost 3 bases and 4 bases, in that order; junction bases with no gene match: 4. In germline, CDR1 is GTSNPN, CDR2 SVGIG (reference sequence). The CDR3 nucleotides are TGTGCCTGGAGCAGGGACAGGCCCTATGGCTACACCTTC. Its translation: CAWSRDRPYGYTF.

This sequence joins TRBV5-1 and TRBJ2-1, with TRBD1 identical over 8 bases. This CDR3 region has 15 residues. V was clipped by 0 bases and J by 5 bases; unmatched bases: 4. The germline CDR1 and CDR2 sequences are SGHRS and YFSETQ. CDR3 residues: CASSLGQGANNEQFF. The CDR3 DNA reads TGCGCCAGCAGCTTGGGGCAGGGGGCGAACAATGAGCAGTTCTTC.

In this sample, this clone turned up a few times. This rearrangement joins TRBV7-8 to TRBJ2-7, with 7 bases matching TRBD2. Trimming took 3 bases from V and 5 from J; bases not matched to a gene: 13. The CDR3 consists of 16 residues. Germline CDR1 reads SGHVS; CDR2 reads FQNEAQ. The CDR3 loop is CASSLGRGLLSHEQYF. The CDR3 coding sequence is TGTGCCAGCAGCTTGGGGAGGGGTTTATTGTCCCACGAGCAGTACTTC.

The chain employs TRBV6-5 and TRBJ1-5; 10 positions agree with TRBD1. CDR3 length: 15 residues. Trimming took 0 bases from V and 5 from J; bases not matched to a gene: 1. CDR1 and CDR2 from the germline V gene are MNHEY and SVGAGI. In DNA form, the CDR3 reads TGTGCCAGCAGTTACTCGACAGGGGGCGATCAGCCCCAGCATTTT. Translation gives CASSYSTGGDQPQHF.

J is TRBJ1-5 and V is TRBV9; no clear D. The CDR3 is 13 residues long. Trimming shortened V by 0 bases and J by 1 base, and 2 bases separated the two germline ends. Germline V gives CDR1 SGDLS, CDR2 YYNGEE. As DNA, the CDR3 is TGTGCCAGCAGCGTAGAGAGCAATCAGCCCCAGCATTTT. Translation: CASSVESNQPQHF.

In nucleotides, the CDR3 is TGTGCCAGCAGCAAAGAGGCAGGGGGCGCAGATCAGCCCCAGCATTTT. It translates to CASSKEAGGADQPQHF. The V call is TRBV21-1, the J call TRBJ1-5; the table calls TRBD1, which could not be checked here. TRBV21-1 is labeled a pseudogene. The CDR3 consists of 16 residues.

The gene calls are TRBV2 and TRBJ1-4; D possibly corresponds to TRBD1 (5 bases). With 7 bases removed from V and 5 bases from J, the gap between germline ends came to 11 bases. The CDR3 covers 13 residues. The germline CDR1 and CDR2 sequences are SNHLY and FYNNEI. The CDR3 protein is CASKRGPNEKLFF. In DNA form, the CDR3 reads TGTGCCAGCAAAAGGGGTCCCAATGAAAAACTGTTTTTT.

This chain uses TRBV14 with TRBJ1-6; D call uncertain. The germline CDR1 and CDR2 sequences are SGHDN and FVKESK. The CDR3 spans 15 residues. Trimming left V 0 bases short and J 7 bases short, with 10 bases between. The CDR3 nucleotides read TGTGCCAGCAGCCAAGATCAGGTCCCGAATTCACCCCTCCACTTT. This gives the protein CASSQDQVPNSPLHF.

The CDR3 coding sequence is TGTGCCAGCAGTTTATTGATTGCCTTGGATACGCAGTATTTT. The encoded protein is CASSLLIALDTQYF. This chain joins TRBV28 and TRBJ2-3; D not resolved. The V gene lost 1 base and the J gene lost 6 bases, with 11 bases spanning the gap. The CDR3 sequence is 14 residues long. The germline gives CDR1 MDHEN, CDR2 SYDVKM.

The J gene is TRBJ2-7, the V gene TRBV20-1; D is undetermined. Germline CDR1 reads DFQATT; CDR2 reads SNEGSKA (reference sequence). Trimming removed 3 bases at V and 2 bases at J, with 8 bases between. The length of the CDR3 is 12 residues. CDR3: CSASTNTYEQYF. Here the CDR3 DNA reads TGCAGTGCTAGTACCAACACCTACGAGCAGTACTTC.

The V gene is TRBV4-2, the J gene TRBJ1-2; D unclear. V was trimmed by 0 bases and J by 5 bases, leaving 10 bases between them. CDR3 size: 14 residues. The germline gives CDR1 LGHNA, CDR2 YNFKEQ. CDR3: CASSQELREYGYTF. In DNA form, the CDR3 reads TGTGCCAGCAGCCAAGAATTGAGGGAATATGGCTACACCTTC.